This TCR beta chain was recorded in a study of regulatory T cells in long-lasting Graves disease. Arm-PCR with iRepertoire HTBI primers amplified the CDR3 regions for these TCR beta libraries. TCRdb called the multiplex PCR reads again in MiXCR, with one record for every CDR3 protein. The sample has over 650,000 distinct CDR3 sequences; about 32% are singletons. Germline lookup yields CDR1 MNHEY and CDR2 SMNVEV (reference sequence). Trimming took 2 bases from V and 6 from J; bases not matched to a gene: 5. This CDR3 has 15 residues. Specified time point: persistent/refractory GD, antithyroid drugs over 5 years with positive TRAb. From PBMCs, RNA was extracted and then used to make the TCR library. This clonotype showed up many times.

Sequenced material: peripheral blood mononuclear cells (PBMCs), taken when the disease was refractory, from a patient treated with antithyroid drugs. The chain uses TRBV27 and TRBJ1-2; 11 bases align to TRBD1. The sequence came from a female donor with Graves disease. The CDR3 loop is CASSLGDRGTDGYTF. For the CDR3, the DNA is TGTGCCAGCAGTTTAGGGGACAGGGGGACGGATGGCTACACCTTC.